This TCR beta chain is drawn from a study of human T cells and chemical hapten exposure. Study at large: Variation in per-sample TCR yields came mainly from small pooled library volume differences.

The library tagged each cDNA molecule with unique molecular identifiers. Methods used by the authors: A per-sample median of around 100,000 TCRs was observed, with a range of roughly 23,224 to 700,000. TCRdb passed the RACE reads through MiXCR, listing each CDR3 protein once. Clone size and V and J calls follow TCRdb, not the original study. The profile covers about 82,000 distinct CDR3 sequences, with about 8.6% appearing a single time and about 1.4% taken by the ten largest. Noted time point: healthy volunteer bleed at 6 weeks. Someone pulled total RNA out of unfractionated whole blood. Whole-study results and caveats: After DPC sensitization, TCRs above 1 in 1000 frequency showed no change.

About this clonotype itself: Its target is unknown.

The sequenced sample was whole blood. This sequence originates from a male donor in good health. Some clones in this sample may be carry-over from other donors' samples.

Written as DNA, the CDR3 is TGTGCCAGCAGCTTAGAACAGGGTACTGAAGCTTTCTTT. Its protein product is CASSLEQGTEAFF. The chain carries TRBV7-9 and TRBJ1-1; the D gene is possibly TRBD1 (6 bases). The CDR3 runs to 13 residues. The V end was cut by 1 base, the J end by 5 bases, with 8 bases between. Per the germline V gene, CDR1 is SEHNR and CDR2 is FQNEAQ (reference sequence).